One and the same sample provided the 29 T cell receptor beta chains below, sequenced in a study of cytomegalovirus exposure and HLA in healthy donors (dated by TCRdb to the late 2010s). The method was the immunoSEQ multiplex PCR assay. A mixture of 60 forward primers for TCR Vbeta segments and 13 reverse primers for TCR Jbeta segments was used in the multiplex PCR. TCRdb stores this immuneACCESS table with in-frame sequences only. Part of the clones is absent; in the studies checked, under half of the shortfall reflects unresolved V genes, and no reason is known for the rest. The sample profile shows roughly 99,000 clones; about 81% of them were found once. The ten largest clones add up to roughly 3% of the sample. Sequencing used PBMCs. The receptors were sampled from a man under 40 in good health and CMV-seropositive.

With respect to this clone: The junction does not match germline at one end; this may be a read error. The chain uses TRBV7-9 and TRBJ1-2; D is perhaps TRBD1 (6 bases). CDR3 length: 13 amino acids. Germline assignment: CDR1 SEHNR and CDR2 FQNEAQ (reference sequence). CDR3 nucleotide sequence: TGTGCCAGCAGCTTAACCCTCGGGGACATTCCTTTCTTC. Amino acids: CASSLTLGDIPFF.

This clone was seen just once. One end of the junction is discordant with germline, which a read error may explain. The V gene is TRBV7-9, the J gene TRBJ2-5; 9 bases are shared with TRBD2. Germline-derived CDR1 and CDR2 are SEHNR and FQNEAQ (reference sequence). CDR3 size: 14 residues. This CDR3 reads CSSSLAGGMETQYF. The CDR3 DNA reads TGTTCCAGCAGCTTGGCGGGGGGGATGGAGACCCAGTACTTC.

The CDR3 here is CASSQGEGGTDTQYF. The CDR3 coding sequence is TGTGCCAGCAGCCAAGGAGAAGGGGGCACAGATACGCAGTATTTT. V usage is TRBV4-2 and J usage is TRBJ2-3, with D tentatively TRBD1 (5 bases). The CDR3 totals 15 residues. V lost 1 base, J lost 1 base, and 9 bases lay in between. CDR1 LGHNA and CDR2 YNFKEQ come from the germline V gene.

The chain uses TRBV19 and TRBJ1-1, with D maybe TRBD1 (6 bases). CDR1 and CDR2 (germline): LNHDA, SQIVND (reference sequence). V lost 10 bases and J 4 bases, leaving 16 bases between the germline ends. The CDR3 loop spans 13 amino acids. This CDR3 is CATTLQGVTEAFF. In DNA form, the CDR3 reads TGTGCCACCACATTACAGGGAGTCACTGAAGCTTTCTTT.

This chain links TRBV7-8 with TRBJ1-5; the D is unclear. Germline V gives CDR1 SGHVS, CDR2 FQNEAQ. The CDR3 sequence is 16 residues long. The V end was cut by 1 base, the J end by 4 bases, with 14 bases between. DNA of the CDR3: TGTGCCAGCAGCTTAGTTACTGGGCAGCCAAATCAGCCCCAGCATTTT. Translating it yields CASSLVTGQPNQPQHF.

This clone was recorded once. CDR3 bases: TGTGCCAGCAGTCCGCGGTTCAGAACCGTTTACGAGCAGTACTTC. Its translation is CASSPRFRTVYEQYF. The chain links TRBV5-6 to TRBJ2-7; D gene ambiguous. Per germline, CDR1 SGHDT and CDR2 YYEEEE. The CDR3 totals 15 residues. V dropped 5 bases and J dropped 4 bases, with 19 bases sitting between them.

This rearrangement joins TRBV27 to TRBJ1-3, with D unresolved. Germline lookup yields CDR1 MNHEY and CDR2 SMNVEV (reference sequence). V was pared by 7 bases and J by 4 bases, with 14 bases between. This CDR3 comprises 14 residues. The CDR3 DNA follows: TGTGCCAGCAAAATCGGTCCGCTGGGAAACACCATATATTTT. This translates into CASKIGPLGNTIYF.

The J gene is TRBJ1-4, the V gene TRBV29-1; 9 bases fit TRBD1. Trimming cost V 7 bases and J 4 bases; bases outside gene matches: 4. Germline lookup yields CDR1 SQVTM and CDR2 ANQGSEA. The CDR3 spans 13 residues. The CDR3 DNA follows: TGCAGCGCCTCGGACAGGGGTAATGAAAAACTGTTTTTT. This encodes CSASDRGNEKLFF.

V is TRBV9 and J is TRBJ2-5; 10 bases align to TRBD2. J gave up 3 bases and V 3 bases, and 2 bases lay outside the gene matches. CDR3 size: 14 residues. Germline V lookup: CDR1 SGDLS, CDR2 YYNGEE. The CDR3 coding sequence is TGTGCCAGCAGCGCCGGACTAGCGGAAGAGACCCAGTACTTC. It is translated as CASSAGLAEETQYF.

The rearrangement links TRBV11-2 to TRBJ2-3; perhaps TRBD2 as D (5 bases). Trimming removed 4 bases from V and 0 bases from J, with 14 bases in between. The CDR3 loop spans 16 amino acids. The V gene's germline CDR1 is SGHAT and CDR2 FQNNGV. In nucleotides, the CDR3 is TGTGCCAGCAGCTCGGACCCGAGGACTAGCACAGATACGCAGTATTTT. Its translation is CASSSDPRTSTDTQYF.

The chain has TRBV19 and TRBJ1-3, with a weak D call TRBD1 (5 bases). V lost 3 bases and J 2 bases, leaving 11 bases between the germline ends. Germline V gene sequence: CDR1 LNHDA, CDR2 SQIVND (reference sequence). The CDR3 extends over 15 amino acids. The CDR3 here is CASSMAGNPGNTIYF. The CDR3 DNA follows: TGTGCCAGTAGTATGGCAGGGAACCCTGGAAACACCATATATTTT.

The V gene is TRBV6-6, the J gene TRBJ1-5; TRBD1 matches 7 bases. Per germline, CDR1 MNHNY and CDR2 SVGAGI (reference sequence). V was clipped by 5 bases and J by 6 bases; unmatched bases: 13. This CDR3 region has 16 residues. Here the CDR3 reads CASSQQVAGGGQPQHF. In DNA, the CDR3 is TGTGCCAGCAGTCAACAGGTGGCAGGGGGAGGTCAGCCCCAGCATTTT.

The rearrangement uses TRBV29-1 and TRBJ1-2, with a weak D call TRBD1 (6 bases). The length of the CDR3 is 15 residues. V was cut by 4 bases and J by 6 bases, with 21 bases left in between. Germline V gives CDR1 SQVTM, CDR2 ANQGSEA. The chain's CDR3 is CSVVLGGAHVNGYTF. CDR3 nucleotide sequence: TGCAGCGTTGTCCTAGGGGGGGCCCATGTAAATGGCTACACCTTC. The full variable domain, in which reference TRBV29-1 and TRBJ1-2 provide the parts outside the CDR3, is SAVISQKPSRDICQRGTSLTIQCQVDSQVTMMFWYRQQPGQSLTLIATANQGSEATYESGFVIDKFPISRPNLTFSTLTVSNMSPEDSSIYLCSVVLGGAHVNGYTFGSGTRLTVV.

The chain is built from TRBV27 and TRBJ2-5, with 10 bases lining up with TRBD1. The tail of the sequence fits TRBJ2-7 better, so the J call may be wrong. Looked up from germline, CDR1 is MNHEY and CDR2 is SMNVEV (reference sequence). CDR3 size: 15 residues. The CDR3 coding sequence is TGTGCCAGCAGTCGATTCGGGACAGGGGAATACGAGCAGTACTTC. Translated, it gives CASSRFGTGEYEQYF.

The chain has TRBV7-6 and TRBJ2-3, with no clear D. CDR1 and CDR2 from the germline V gene are SGHVS and FNYEAQ. This CDR3 region has 13 residues. V lost 5 bases and J 2 bases, leaving 8 bases between the germline ends. CDR3 coding DNA: TGTGCCAGCAGCACAGAACCCACAGATACGCAGTATTTT. Protein: CASSTEPTDTQYF.

The table lists this clone with a few counts. This chain connects TRBV6-4 to TRBJ2-3; D uncertain. V was trimmed by 0 bases and J by 0 bases, leaving 7 bases between them. Germline V gene sequence: CDR1 MRHNA, CDR2 SNTAGT. The CDR3 has 15 residues. CDR3 sequence reads: CASSDSADSTDTQYF. CDR3 DNA sequence: TGTGCCAGCAGTGACTCTGCGGATAGCACAGATACGCAGTATTTT.

J is TRBJ1-2 and V is TRBV4-2, with 7 bases aligning to TRBD1. The V gene's germline CDR1 is LGHNA and CDR2 YNFKEQ. The CDR3 loop spans 16 amino acids. With V trimmed by 0 bases and J by 9 bases, 13 bases remained unmatched. The CDR3 sequence: CASSQDLGGGANSYTF. The CDR3 region has the DNA TGTGCCAGCAGCCAAGATCTAGGAGGGGGCGCAAATAGCTACACCTTC.

Details on this clone: The junction does not match germline at one end; this may be a read error. The chain joins TRBV7-9 to TRBJ1-2; 8 nucleotides line up with TRBD1. CDR3 length equals 12 residues. Germline V gives CDR1 SEHNR, CDR2 FQNEAQ (reference sequence). CDR3 coding DNA: TGTTCCAGCAGCTTCGACAGGGGCGGCTACACCTTC. It specifies CSSSFDRGGYTF.

This clone was seen a handful of times. V and J are TRBV5-6 and TRBJ2-1; TRBD2 might be the D (6 bases). CDR3 length: 12 residues. Looked up from germline, CDR1 is SGHDT and CDR2 is YYEEEE. Trimming took off 3 bases at V and 9 bases at J, with 10 bases between the two ends. CDR3 region: CASSSREAEQFF. CDR3 bases: TGTGCCAGCAGCTCCAGGGAGGCTGAGCAGTTCTTC.

This rearrangement joins TRBV5-1 to TRBJ1-1, with no clear D. The length of the CDR3 is 13 residues. CDR1 is SGHRS and CDR2 is YFSETQ in the germline V gene. Trimming removed 0 bases from V and 1 base from J, with 4 bases in between. The CDR3 region is CASSLDTNTEAFF. The CDR3, as DNA: TGCGCCAGCAGCTTGGACACGAACACTGAAGCTTTCTTT.

The chain joins TRBV10-3 to TRBJ2-5; 7 nucleotides match TRBD2. V shed 6 bases and J 5 bases; nucleotides not matched to a gene: 6. Looked up from germline, CDR1 is ENHRY and CDR2 is SYGVKD. The CDR3 runs 13 residues. CDR3 in amino acids: CAISGLVYETQYF. CDR3 nucleotides: TGTGCCATCAGCGGACTAGTCTACGAGACCCAGTACTTC.

CDR3 sequence reads: CASSGTSGNNEQFF. The CDR3 bases are TGTGCCAGCAGCGGGACTAGCGGCAACAATGAGCAGTTCTTC. V is TRBV27 and J is TRBJ2-1; 11 positions agree with TRBD2. CDR3 length: 14 residues. Germline V gives CDR1 MNHEY, CDR2 SMNVEV (reference sequence). After removal of 6 bases from V and 5 bases from J, the junction contained 3 bases not matched to a gene.

In this sample, this clone turned up once. This sequence joins TRBV7-2 and TRBJ2-2; D might be TRBD2 (5 bases). Germline CDR1 reads SGHTA; CDR2 reads FQGNSA. The V end was cut by 1 base, the J end by 2 bases, with 8 bases between. There are 15 residues in the CDR3. The CDR3 nucleotides read TGTGCCAGCAGCTTAGGGACTTATAACACCGGGGAGCTGTTTTTT. As protein: CASSLGTYNTGELFF. The full variable domain, in which reference TRBV7-2 and TRBJ2-2 provide the parts outside the CDR3, is GAGVSQSPSNKVTEKGKDVELRCDPISGHTALYWYRQSLGQGLEFLIYFQGNSAPDKSGLPSDRFSAERTGGSVSTLTIQRTQQEDSAVYLCASSLGTYNTGELFFGEGSRLTVL.

The J gene is TRBJ2-3, the V gene TRBV5-1; weak D call: TRBD2 (5 bases). Germline CDR1 and CDR2: SGHRS and YFSETQ. V lost 2 bases to trimming and J lost 4 bases, with 11 bases between them. The CDR3 length is 14 residues. In DNA form, the CDR3 reads TGCGCCAGCAGCTTTGCGGGCCAGCCAGATACGCAGTATTTT. This codes for CASSFAGQPDTQYF. The complete variable domain, with remaining parts taken from reference TRBV5-1 and TRBJ2-3, reads KAGVTQTPRYLIKTRGQQVTLSCSPISGHRSVSWYQQTPGQGLQFLFEYFSETQRNKGNFPGRFSGRQFSNSRSEMNVSTLELGDSALYLCASSFAGQPDTQYFGPGTRLTVL.

The gene calls are TRBV2 and TRBJ2-1; D is unclear. The CDR3 is 12 amino acids. Germline V gene data show CDR1 as SNHLY and CDR2 as FYNNEI. V shed 3 bases and J shed 7 bases, with 7 bases lying between them. The CDR3: CASSEGPNEQFF. Written as DNA, the CDR3 is TGTGCCAGCAGTGAGGGCCCTAATGAGCAGTTCTTC.

The sample holds a few counts of this clone. The CDR3 DNA is TGTGCCAGCTCACCGCGACAGGTGGGCACTGAAGCTTTCTTT. Translated: CASSPRQVGTEAFF. V and J are TRBV18 and TRBJ1-1; a weak D match, TRBD1 (6 bases). The germline V and J ends were trimmed by 3 bases and 4 bases, with 12 bases remaining between them. This CDR3 has 14 amino acids. Germline lookup yields CDR1 KGHSH and CDR2 LQKENI.

The rearrangement links TRBV4-1 to TRBJ1-2; D unresolved. The CDR3 extends over 14 amino acids. In germline, CDR1 is MGHRA, CDR2 YSYEKL. Trimming shortened V by 1 base and J by 7 bases, and 13 bases separated the two germline ends. The CDR3 nucleotides read TGCGCCAGCAGCCAAGGGATCCAGGCCCGTGGCTACACCTTC. As protein: CASSQGIQARGYTF.

The chain links TRBV18 to TRBJ2-5; D perhaps matches TRBD1 (5 bases). V lost 0 bases to trimming and J lost 4 bases, with 12 bases between them. This CDR3 is built from 15 residues. Germline lookup yields CDR1 KGHSH and CDR2 LQKENI. CDR3 DNA sequence: TGTGCCAGCTCACCACCCGGCAGGGTTGTAGAGACCCAGTACTTC. It is translated as CASSPPGRVVETQYF.

The chain links TRBV4-1 to TRBJ2-3, with D unresolved. CDR3 length equals 14 residues. Trimming stripped 5 bases from V and 2 bases from J, with 11 bases between. Germline assignment: CDR1 MGHRA and CDR2 YSYEKL. The CDR3 nucleotides are TGCGCCAGCAGCGGGCAGGCTGCCACAGATACGCAGTATTTT. Translating it yields CASSGQAATDTQYF.